This T cell receptor (beta chain) was observed in a study of T cells in Graves' hyperthyroidism and ophthalmopathy. Regarding the study as a whole: Among clonotypes expanded in thyroid above 0.001, most were also found in blood. Ophthalmopathy, as predicted by the model, came a median approximately 5.9 months after the prediction. A 13 V-J model separated ophthalmopathy from stable hyperthyroidism.

The CDR3 has 14 amino acids. V dropped 7 bases and J dropped 10; count of bases not matched to a gene: 10. Looked up from germline, CDR1 is MDHEN and CDR2 is SYDVKM. This clonotype came up many times. The antigen is unknown. From roughly 9.2 ml of fresh peripheral blood, PBMCs were isolated. Amplification of TCR beta CDR3 regions was performed using RNA transcripts as template. Primed by the HTBI set, a first-round RT-PCR was run on the TCR CDR3. TCRdb re-analysed the multiplex PCR reads in MiXCR, keeping a single row per CDR3 protein. The sample holds roughly 720,000 distinct CDR3 sequences, around 16% seen once.

The sequencing sample was made of blood. The genes are TRBV28 and TRBJ1-6; 7 bases are shared with TRBD1. This clonotype was obtained from a man aged 50-59 years with Graves' hyperthyroidism. CDR3 amino acids: CASNNRGPGSPLHF. The CDR3 DNA reads as TGTGCCAGCAACAACAGGGGCCCGGGGTCACCCCTCCACTTT.